These 30 T cell receptor beta chains originate from one sample sequenced in a study of blood T cell repertoires in COVID-19. Sequencing was performed with immunoSEQ multiplex PCR; in TCRdb, only in-frame clones are kept and a portion is missing. The repertoire includes some 87,000 clones, around 90% of them detected once, and 4% to 5% sits in the top ten. Sequenced material: peripheral blood. The receptor set was obtained from a human donor with COVID-19, enrolled during active disease. The donor label of this sample is uncertain.

This clone was seen more than once but under ten times. The rearrangement links TRBV3-1 (or the pseudogene TRBV3-2) to TRBJ1-1; 7 nucleotides match TRBD1. CDR3 length: 14 amino acids. Germline-derived CDR1 and CDR2 are LGHDT and YNNKEL (reference sequence). V lost 4 bases to trimming and J lost 1 base; unmatched junction nucleotides: 3. Here the CDR3 DNA reads TGTGCCAGCAGCCCGGGGACAGAGAACACTGAAGCTTTCTTT. Its translation: CASSPGTENTEAFF.

V usage is TRBV27 and J usage is TRBJ1-2, with a possible D match to TRBD1 (5 bases). This CDR3 has 16 amino acids. Trimming took 1 base from V and 1 from J, leaving 13 bases between them. The V gene's germline CDR1 is MNHEY and CDR2 SMNVEV (reference sequence). The CDR3 DNA sequence: TGTGCCAGCAGTTTATTGGCAGGGCCAAGTAACTATGGCTACACCTTC. This sequence encodes CASSLLAGPSNYGYTF.

This clone was counted a few times. This rearrangement joins TRBV5-6 to TRBJ2-2; D is undetermined. This CDR3 comprises 15 residues. Germline loops: CDR1 SGHDT, CDR2 YYEEEE. Trimming took off 1 base at V and 2 bases at J, with 9 bases between the two ends. In DNA form, the CDR3 reads TGTGCCAGCAGCTTGTTTCCGAGTAACACCGGGGAGCTGTTTTTT. This translates into CASSLFPSNTGELFF.

The J gene is TRBJ2-7, the V gene TRBV27; D is possibly TRBD2 (5 bases). The V end lost 4 bases, the J end lost 2 bases, and 9 bases lay between the germline ends. The CDR3 contains 13 residues. CDR1 and CDR2 (germline): MNHEY, SMNVEV (reference sequence). DNA for the CDR3: TGTGCCAGCAGTTCCGGGGAACCCTACGAGCAGTACTTC. This codes for CASSSGEPYEQYF.

The chain joins TRBV5-1 to TRBJ2-1, with D unresolved. CDR3 length equals 12 residues. The V end lost 0 bases, the J end lost 7 bases, and 5 bases lay between the germline ends. Germline V gene sequence: CDR1 SGHRS, CDR2 YFSETQ. CDR3 amino acids: CASSLGGNEQFF. DNA of the CDR3: TGCGCCAGCAGCTTGGGCGGAAATGAGCAGTTCTTC.

Only a few counts were recorded for this clone. CDR3 loop: CASSMQPDSYEQYF. CDR3 coding DNA: TGTGCCAGTAGTATGCAACCAGACTCCTACGAGCAGTACTTC. The chain carries TRBV19 and TRBJ2-7; no clear D. The CDR3 extends over 14 amino acids. Trimming shortened V by 3 bases and J by 0 bases, and 9 bases separated the two germline ends. CDR1 LNHDA and CDR2 SQIVND come from the germline V gene (reference sequence).

J is TRBJ2-5 and V is TRBV28, with 7 nucleotides matching TRBD2. The CDR3 consists of 12 residues. The J segment lost 4 bases and the V segment lost 7 bases, leaving 3 bases of the junction unmatched. Germline V gives CDR1 MDHEN, CDR2 SYDVKM. The CDR3 coding sequence is TGTGCCAGCACGGGAGGAGGAGAGACCCAGTACTTC. Protein: CASTGGGETQYF.

The chain joins TRBV27 to TRBJ2-2, with 9 bases fitting TRBD1. CDR3 length: 18 amino acids. Germline CDR1 MNHEY, CDR2 SMNVEV (reference sequence). The junction had 11 bases not matched to a gene; V was cut back by 5 bases and J by 1 base. The CDR3 protein is CASSDQRPGQGNTGELFF. The DNA for the CDR3 is TGTGCCAGCAGTGACCAAAGGCCGGGACAGGGGAACACCGGGGAGCTGTTTTTT.

This clone was counted once. The CDR3 sequence: CASSEAGGRWQFF. The CDR3 DNA is TGTGCCAGCAGTGAAGCCGGCGGGAGATGGCAGTTCTTC. The gene calls are TRBV6-1 and TRBJ2-1; 7 positions match TRBD2. CDR1 and CDR2 (germline): MNHNS, SASEGT. The CDR3 covers 13 residues. Trimming removed 0 bases from V and 12 bases from J; junction bases left unmatched: 5.

This chain links TRBV4-2 with TRBJ1-4; D ambiguous. V was trimmed by 8 bases and J by 1 base, leaving 8 bases between them. CDR1 and CDR2 (germline): LGHNA, YNFKEQ. This CDR3 comprises 13 residues. CDR3 loop: CASGAVTNEKLFF. CDR3 nucleotides: TGTGCCAGCGGAGCGGTAACTAATGAAAAACTGTTTTTT.

The J gene is TRBJ2-7, the V gene TRBV5-1; 8 nucleotides agree with TRBD1. CDR1 is SGHRS, CDR2 YFSETQ, per germline. The V segment lost 3 bases and the J segment 0 bases; nucleotides outside the gene matches: 8. The CDR3 sequence is 16 residues long. As DNA, the CDR3 is TGCGCCAGCAGCTCACCAGGGGGCTCCGGCTCCTACGAGCAGTACTTC. It codes for CASSSPGGSGSYEQYF. Filled out from reference TRBV5-1 and TRBJ2-7, the complete variable domain reads KAGVTQTPRYLIKTRGQQVTLSCSPISGHRSVSWYQQTPGQGLQFLFEYFSETQRNKGNFPGRFSGRQFSNSRSEMNVSTLELGDSALYLCASSSPGGSGSYEQYFGPGTRLTVT.

The chain is built from TRBV7-2 and TRBJ2-7; the D gene is possibly TRBD1 (5 bases). Germline V gives CDR1 SGHTA, CDR2 FQGNSA. V lost 2 bases and J 3 bases, leaving 17 bases between the germline ends. CDR3 size: 16 residues. CDR3 nucleotide sequence: TGTGCCAGCAGCTTAAGGTCCACTGGCGGACACTACGAGCAGTACTTC. Its protein is CASSLRSTGGHYEQYF.

This rearrangement joins TRBV19 to TRBJ2-2; 7 nucleotides match TRBD1. Germline V lookup: CDR1 LNHDA, CDR2 SQIVND (reference sequence). J was trimmed by 6 bases and V by 4 bases; bases with no gene match: 5. The CDR3 contains 14 residues. The CDR3 DNA sequence: TGTGCCAGTAGTACAGACAGGGTTTCCGGGGAGCTGTTTTTT. Its protein is CASSTDRVSGELFF.

The chain carries TRBV25-1 and TRBJ1-2, with a tentative D call TRBD1 (6 bases). The CDR3 is made up of 13 amino acids. CDR1 and CDR2 from the germline V gene are MGHDK and SYGVNS. V was trimmed by 3 bases and J by 3 bases, leaving 8 bases between them. In DNA, the CDR3 is TGTGCCAGCAGTGAGGACAGATACTATGGCTACACCTTC. Translation: CASSEDRYYGYTF.

CDR3 protein: CASSLRLGAFEHF. CDR3 DNA: TGTGCCAGCAGTTTACGCCTTGGAGCGTTTGAGCATTTT. This chain uses TRBV12-3 or TRBV12-4 with TRBJ1-5; D unresolved. The length of the CDR3 is 13 residues. Trimming cost V 2 bases and J 14 bases, with 16 bases left between them.

The chain carries TRBV6-5 and TRBJ1-2; 8 nucleotides agree with TRBD1. From germline, CDR1 is MNHEY and CDR2 SVGAGI. Trimming at V came to 7 bases and at J to 8 bases, leaving 6 bases not matched to a gene. The CDR3 runs 12 residues. The CDR3 sequence: CASTGQGYGYTF. In DNA form, the CDR3 reads TGTGCCAGCACTGGACAGGGCTACGGCTACACCTTC.

The chain uses TRBV9 and TRBJ2-3; maybe TRBD2 (6 bases). Germline assignment: CDR1 SGDLS and CDR2 YYNGEE. The CDR3 loop spans 16 amino acids. The V gene lost 0 bases and the J gene lost 2 bases, with 13 bases spanning the gap. CDR3 sequence reads: CASSVASSGYTDTQYF. The CDR3 region has the DNA TGTGCCAGCAGCGTAGCATCCAGCGGGTACACAGATACGCAGTATTTT.

V is TRBV20-1 and J is TRBJ2-5; a weak D match, TRBD1 (6 bases). CDR3 length: 14 residues. Trimming removed 3 bases at V and 4 bases at J, with 15 bases between. Germline CDR1 and CDR2: DFQATT and SNEGSKA (reference sequence). The CDR3 bases are TGCAGTGCTAGTGTACCAGGGGTGCGAGAGACCCAGTACTTC. Encoded protein: CSASVPGVRETQYF.

This chain links TRBV4-1 with TRBJ2-3, with 7 nucleotides matching TRBD1. The ends lost 1 base at V and 2 bases at J; junction bases unmatched: 3. This CDR3 spans 15 amino acids. Germline CDR1 reads MGHRA; CDR2 reads YSYEKL. This chain's CDR3 is CASSQADRDTDTQYF. CDR3 nucleotide sequence: TGCGCCAGCAGCCAAGCTGACAGGGACACAGATACGCAGTATTTT.

DNA for the CDR3: TGTGCCAGCAGCTTACCCGGGGGTTTGAGTGGCTACACCTTC. Protein sequence: CASSLPGGLSGYTF. The chain recombines TRBV7-2 with TRBJ1-2, with D tentatively TRBD1 (5 bases). Looked up from germline, CDR1 is SGHTA and CDR2 is FQGNSA. V lost 2 bases to trimming and J lost 7 bases, with 14 bases between them. The CDR3 runs 14 residues.

V usage is TRBV11-2 and J usage is TRBJ2-5; 8 nucleotides line up with TRBD1. CDR3 length: 14 amino acids. The V gene end was trimmed by 5 bases and the J gene end by 4 bases; junction bases not matched to a gene: 6. Germline V gene data show CDR1 as SGHAT and CDR2 as FQNNGV. The CDR3 DNA follows: TGTGCCAGCAGCCCGGACAGGGTGAGAGAGACCCAGTACTTC. Protein sequence: CASSPDRVRETQYF.

The count of this clone is one. The chain has TRBV30 and TRBJ1-1, with 7 nucleotides matching TRBD1. This CDR3 contains 14 residues. Germline trimming cut 0 bases from V and 6 bases from J; bases unmatched to any gene: 7. CDR1 and CDR2 from the germline V gene are GTSNPN and SVGIG (reference sequence). The CDR3 DNA reads TGTGCCTGGAGTGTTAGGGGGCGACCCCCTGAAGCTTTCTTT. Translation gives CAWSVRGRPPEAFF.

This chain links TRBV6-1 with TRBJ1-4, with D unresolved. The CDR3 spans 14 residues. CDR1 and CDR2 from the germline V gene are MNHNS and SASEGT. V dropped 2 bases and J dropped 8 bases, with 12 bases sitting between them. The CDR3 reads CASSEQMDWEKLFF. In DNA, the CDR3 is TGTGCCAGCAGTGAACAGATGGACTGGGAAAAACTGTTTTTT.

This sequence joins TRBV29-1 and TRBJ1-5, with TRBD1 matching over 7 bases. The CDR3 runs 15 residues. Germline V CDR1 and CDR2: SQVTM, ANQGSEA. Trimming removed 1 base from V and 7 bases from J; junction bases left unmatched: 10. The CDR3 bases are TGCAGCGTTGAAGGAGGGGGCGGAAGTTGGCAGCCCCAGCATTTT. Translating it yields CSVEGGGGSWQPQHF.

The chain uses TRBV19 and TRBJ2-1; TRBD2 might be the D (6 bases). Trimming removed 5 bases from V and 0 bases from J, with 14 bases in between. This CDR3 spans 16 amino acids. In germline, CDR1 is LNHDA, CDR2 SQIVND (reference sequence). In nucleotides, the CDR3 is TGTGCCAGTAGTTCTCCCGACGGGAGCTCCTACAATGAGCAGTTCTTC. Translated, it gives CASSSPDGSSYNEQFF.

The chain is built from TRBV7-9 and TRBJ2-5, with D possibly matching TRBD2 (6 bases). V was cut by 2 bases and J by 3 bases, with 13 bases left in between. Germline V gives CDR1 SEHNR, CDR2 FQNEAQ (reference sequence). The length of the CDR3 is 15 residues. The CDR3 DNA is TGTGCCAGCAGCTTAATGGGAGGTCAGGAAGAGACCCAGTACTTC. This encodes CASSLMGGQEETQYF.

The V call is TRBV2, the J call TRBJ2-5; TRBD1 agrees at 10 bases. This CDR3 has 13 amino acids. The germline gives CDR1 SNHLY, CDR2 FYNNEI. The V gene end was trimmed by 8 bases and the J gene end by 5 bases; junction bases not matched to a gene: 5. This CDR3 reads CASRGTGVETQYF. Here the CDR3 DNA reads TGTGCCAGCCGGGGGACAGGGGTGGAGACCCAGTACTTC.

This clone was found once. The CDR3 region is CASRQGLGTEAFF. DNA for the CDR3: TGCGCCAGCCGACAGGGGCTGGGCACTGAAGCTTTCTTT. V gene TRBV5-1 combines with J gene TRBJ1-1, with TRBD1 identical over 8 bases. Looked up from germline, CDR1 is SGHRS and CDR2 is YFSETQ. The CDR3 extends over 13 amino acids. Trimming removed 7 bases from V and 4 bases from J; junction bases left unmatched: 6.

J is TRBJ2-2 and V is TRBV6-5; TRBD1 matches at 7 bases. Trimming at V came to 6 bases and at J to 3 bases, leaving 7 bases not matched to a gene. This CDR3 is 15 amino acids long. CDR1 and CDR2 (germline): MNHEY, SVGAGI. This CDR3 reads CASRAYQGDTGELFF. The CDR3 nucleotides read TGTGCCAGCAGAGCCTATCAGGGGGACACCGGGGAGCTGTTTTTT.

This chain joins TRBV9 and TRBJ1-5, with 7 positions matching TRBD1. CDR1 SGDLS and CDR2 YYNGEE come from the germline V gene. V lost 3 bases and J lost 3; bases outside the gene matches: 3. The CDR3 loop spans 14 amino acids. DNA of the CDR3: TGTGCCAGCAGCGCGACAGGGCTCAATCAGCCCCAGCATTTT. Amino acids: CASSATGLNQPQHF.